This T cell receptor beta chain was documented in a study of technical replicates of blood from a few donors. Germline V lookup: CDR1 MNHEY, CDR2 SVGAGI. The V gene lost 2 bases and the J gene lost 4 bases, with 17 bases spanning the gap. This CDR3 is built from 16 residues. The data were produced by immunoSEQ multiplex PCR, yet TCRdb's version contains in-frame clones alone and is incomplete. The sample consists of around 58,000 clones, around nine tenths of them appearing once. The sample was PBMCs. The sequence was obtained from a human donor in good health. Some clones in this sample may be carry-over from other donors' samples. V usage is TRBV6-5 and J usage is TRBJ1-1; D unclear. The CDR3 DNA follows: TGTGCCAGCAGTTACGCCCTCGAGGGTGGTGGCACTGAAGCTTTCTTT. This translates into CASSYALEGGGTEAFF.